Below are 26 T cell receptor beta chains sequenced from a single sample in a study of cytomegalovirus exposure and HLA in healthy donors (dated by TCRdb to about 2017). Library construction relied on the immunoSEQ multiplex PCR assay. The multiplex PCR relied on a mix of 60 forward primers for TCR Vbeta segments and 13 reverse primers for TCR Jbeta segments. TCRdb provides this immuneACCESS table in a form limited to in-frame rearrangements. Some clones are lacking; in checked studies, under half of them reflect an unresolved V gene, and why the rest are absent is not known. The sample table lists more than 110,000 clones, around 83% of them with a count of one. The top ten clonotypes cover 1% to 1.5% of the sample. The specimen sequenced was PBMCs. The receptors were sampled from a male donor in good health and CMV-seropositive.

This clone was found a few times. The gene calls are TRBV9 and TRBJ1-4; 9 bases are shared with TRBD1. Germline V lookup: CDR1 SGDLS, CDR2 YYNGEE. J lost 8 bases, V lost 0 bases, and 8 bases had no gene match. The CDR3 consists of 16 residues. The DNA of the CDR3 is TGTGCCAGCAGCGTAGTCGCCGGGACAGGGAGGGAAAAACTGTTTTTT. Its protein product is CASSVVAGTGREKLFF.

The chain uses TRBV15 and TRBJ1-1; D gene uncertain. Trimming removed 0 bases from V and 0 bases from J, with 11 bases in between. This CDR3 has 16 residues. Per germline, CDR1 LNHNV and CDR2 YYDKDF (reference sequence). The CDR3 DNA reads as TGTGCCACCAGCAGAGATAGCGGACGTTTGAACACTGAAGCTTTCTTT. This codes for CATSRDSGRLNTEAFF.

The V call is TRBV9, the J call TRBJ1-2; 8 nucleotides agree with TRBD1. The CDR3 is 14 amino acids. In germline, CDR1 is SGDLS, CDR2 YYNGEE. Trimming at V came to 4 bases and at J to 4 bases, leaving 6 bases not matched to a gene. CDR3 protein: CASSPQTGAYGYTF. The CDR3 nucleotides are TGTGCCAGCAGCCCTCAGACAGGGGCCTATGGCTACACCTTC.

This chain uses TRBV7-6 with TRBJ1-1; D uncertain. This CDR3 region has 13 residues. Germline CDR1 SGHVS, CDR2 FNYEAQ. Trimming pared 5 bases from V and 1 base from J, leaving 8 bases between. The CDR3 loop reads CASSASGNTEAFF. The CDR3 DNA reads TGTGCCAGCAGCGCCTCAGGGAACACTGAAGCTTTCTTT.

The chain carries TRBV12-5 and TRBJ2-5; TRBD2 matches 16 bases. Germline CDR1 LGHNT, CDR2 FRNRAP. J lost 9 bases, V lost 6 bases, and 7 bases had no gene match. The CDR3 covers 15 residues. CDR3 sequence reads: CASGPGLAGGRSQYF. The DNA for the CDR3 is TGTGCTAGTGGCCCGGGACTAGCGGGGGGGAGGTCCCAGTACTTC.

The chain recombines TRBV28 with TRBJ1-2; the D is unclear. V lost 6 bases, J lost 0 bases, and 14 bases lay in between. The germline CDR1 and CDR2 sequences are MDHEN and SYDVKM. The CDR3 contains 15 residues. CDR3 amino acids: CASSAPGFSNYGYTF. The CDR3 DNA reads TGTGCCAGCAGCGCCCCGGGATTTTCTAACTATGGCTACACCTTC.

The chain employs TRBV19 and TRBJ1-2; TRBD1 agrees at 7 bases. The CDR3 totals 13 residues. The trim removed 4 bases at V and 6 bases at J, leaving 5 bases unmatched. The germline V gene encodes CDR1 LNHDA and CDR2 SQIVND (reference sequence). In nucleotides, the CDR3 is TGTGCCAGTAGTACACAGGACAGGAATGGCTACACCTTC. This codes for CASSTQDRNGYTF.

The CDR3 region has the DNA TGCGCCACCTCGAACAGGGAGAACACTGAAGCTTTCTTT. This translates into CATSNRENTEAFF. V usage is TRBV10-1 and J usage is TRBJ1-1, with a tentative D call TRBD1 (6 bases). V gave up 10 bases and J gave up 1 base, with 13 bases separating them. This CDR3 has 13 amino acids. CDR1 is WNHNN, CDR2 SYGVQD, per germline (reference sequence).

This clone was counted a few times. The chain is built from TRBV25-1 and TRBJ2-7; perhaps TRBD2 as D (6 bases). Per the germline V gene, CDR1 is MGHDK and CDR2 is SYGVNS. V was clipped by 2 bases and J by 6 bases, with 20 bases between them. The CDR3 loop spans 16 amino acids. Here the CDR3 reads CASSETGESDLCEQYF. The DNA for the CDR3 is TGTGCCAGCAGTGAAACGGGGGAGTCAGACCTTTGCGAGCAGTACTTC.

The CDR3 spells CASSQGTSGSSYNEQFF. CDR3 nucleotide sequence: TGTGCCAGCAGCCAGGGGACTAGCGGGAGCTCCTACAATGAGCAGTTCTTC. The chain links TRBV4-2 to TRBJ2-1; 14 bases line up with TRBD2. CDR1 and CDR2 (germline): LGHNA, YNFKEQ. J gave up 0 bases and V 3 bases, and 1 base lay outside the gene matches. This CDR3 is 17 amino acids long.

This CDR3 is CASSIAGSDGTDTQYF. The CDR3 region has the DNA TGTGCCAGTAGTATCGCCGGGAGCGATGGCACAGATACGCAGTATTTT. The chain uses TRBV19 and TRBJ2-3; D possibly corresponds to TRBD2 (6 bases). The ends were cut back, 3 bases at V and 1 base at J, with 14 bases in the middle. The CDR3 runs 16 residues. In germline, CDR1 is LNHDA, CDR2 SQIVND (reference sequence).

This rearrangement joins TRBV10-3 to TRBJ2-3; D might be TRBD2 (5 bases). The V end was cut by 4 bases, the J end by 1 base, with 15 bases between. CDR1 and CDR2 from the germline V gene are ENHRY and SYGVKD. This CDR3 contains 16 residues. The chain's CDR3 is CAISASRGMGTDTQYF. Written as DNA, the CDR3 is TGTGCCATCAGTGCCTCTAGAGGGATGGGCACAGATACGCAGTATTTT.

V usage is TRBV4-2 and J usage is TRBJ2-3; D remains unclear. Germline loops: CDR1 LGHNA, CDR2 YNFKEQ. The CDR3 is made up of 16 amino acids. The V gene lost 0 bases and the J gene lost 0 bases, with 10 bases spanning the gap. This chain's CDR3 is CASSQEHEASTDTQYF. CDR3 sequence (DNA): TGTGCCAGCAGCCAAGAGCACGAGGCTAGCACAGATACGCAGTATTTT.

The chain employs TRBV9 and TRBJ2-5; perhaps TRBD1 as D (7 bases). The ends were cut back, 3 bases at V and 1 base at J, with 16 bases in the middle. CDR3 size: 16 residues. CDR1 and CDR2 (germline): SGDLS, YYNGEE. The CDR3 protein is CASSERQGGAQETQYF. CDR3 in DNA: TGTGCCAGCAGCGAGCGACAGGGCGGGGCCCAAGAGACCCAGTACTTC.

This chain connects TRBV15 to TRBJ2-7; 7 nucleotides align to TRBD2. With 6 bases clipped from V and 6 bases from J, the junction kept 8 bases outside the gene matches. CDR1 and CDR2 (germline): LNHNV, YYDKDF (reference sequence). CDR3 length: 13 residues. As DNA, the CDR3 is TGTGCCACCAGGTTTGCGGGAGCCAGCGAGCAGTACTTC. Its protein is CATRFAGASEQYF.

A few counts support this clone. The chain uses TRBV5-8 and TRBJ1-2; 7 bases are shared with TRBD1. The germline V gene encodes CDR1 SGHTS and CDR2 YDEGEE. This CDR3 comprises 13 residues. Trimming at V came to 6 bases and at J to 4 bases, leaving 6 bases not matched to a gene. In nucleotides, the CDR3 is TGTGCCAGCACCCCACAGGGGACCTATGGCTACACCTTC. Protein: CASTPQGTYGYTF.

Only a few counts were recorded for this clone. The rearrangement joins TRBV6-1 to TRBJ1-1; TRBD1 is a possible D gene (5 bases). The CDR3 has 13 residues. Germline V gives CDR1 MNHNS, CDR2 SASEGT. V was clipped by 5 bases and J by 3 bases, with 10 bases between them. DNA for the CDR3: TGTGCCAGCAGTCGGTCCAGGGACACTGAAGCTTTCTTT. This translates into CASSRSRDTEAFF.

This rearrangement joins TRBV6-1 to TRBJ1-1; D remains unclear. The germline V gene encodes CDR1 MNHNS and CDR2 SASEGT. CDR3 length: 13 residues. The V and J ends lost 6 bases and 1 base respectively, with 9 bases between them. The DNA of the CDR3 is TGTGCCAGCAGAAGACAATCGAACACTGAAGCTTTCTTT. Amino acid sequence: CASRRQSNTEAFF.

The chain combines TRBV29-1 with TRBJ2-7; 9 nucleotides agree with TRBD2. In germline, CDR1 is SQVTM, CDR2 ANQGSEA. The ends lost 2 bases at V and 3 bases at J; junction bases unmatched: 5. The CDR3 extends over 14 amino acids. The CDR3 is CSVELAGPVYEQYF. CDR3 DNA sequence: TGCAGCGTTGAACTAGCGGGGCCTGTCTACGAGCAGTACTTC.

As concerns this clone: The germline gene is not matched at one end of the junction; a read error may be the cause. The chain uses TRBV7-9 and TRBJ2-7, with 8 bases lining up with TRBD2. Germline V gene data show CDR1 as SEHNR and CDR2 as FQNEAQ (reference sequence). The CDR3 totals 16 residues. The CDR3 region has the DNA TGTTCCAGCAGCTTAGCGGGACATCAGAGCTCCTACGAGCAGTACTTC. This translates into CSSSLAGHQSSYEQYF.

The rearrangement links TRBV7-6 to TRBJ1-1; D not resolved. Germline loops: CDR1 SGHVS, CDR2 FNYEAQ. Deletions cut 4 bases from V and 3 bases from J, with 9 bases between. The CDR3 spans 13 residues. In DNA, the CDR3 is TGTGCCAGCAGCTCACAGATCTACACTGAAGCTTTCTTT. It is translated as CASSSQIYTEAFF.

This clone came up a few times. V usage is TRBV19 and J usage is TRBJ1-1, with D tentatively TRBD1 (5 bases). The CDR3 has 16 amino acids. The germline gives CDR1 LNHDA, CDR2 SQIVND (reference sequence). With 5 bases removed from V and 1 base from J, the gap between germline ends came to 17 bases. CDR3 nucleotide sequence: TGTGCCAGTAGTCCCCTAGATCAGACAGAGAACACTGAAGCTTTCTTT. Translated: CASSPLDQTENTEAFF.

The V call is TRBV27, the J call TRBJ1-2; no reliable D call. Trimming left V 6 bases short and J 0 bases short, with 17 bases between. Germline V gene sequence: CDR1 MNHEY, CDR2 SMNVEV (reference sequence). CDR3 length: 16 amino acids. In nucleotides, the CDR3 is TGTGCCAGCAGCCGTCTAGAGTCGCTCCCTAACTATGGCTACACCTTC. Its protein is CASSRLESLPNYGYTF.

The table lists this clone with a few counts. The chain joins TRBV7-9 to TRBJ2-3, with D unclear. The V gene lost 8 bases and the J gene lost 5 bases, with 11 bases spanning the gap. The CDR3 length is 12 residues. In germline, CDR1 is SEHNR, CDR2 FQNEAQ (reference sequence). The CDR3 spells CASRRGGDTQYF. CDR3 bases: TGTGCCAGCCGGCGAGGTGGAGATACGCAGTATTTT. Drawing the rest from reference TRBV7-9 and TRBJ2-3, the complete variable domain is DTGVSQNPRHKITKRGQNVTFRCDPISEHNRLYWYRQTLGQGPEFLTYFQNEAQLEKSRLLSDRFSAERPKGSFSTLEIQRTEQGDSAMYLCASRRGGDTQYFGPGTRLTVL.

The CDR3 DNA reads TGTGCCAGCATCTCTAGCGGGGGGTCCCAAGAGACCCAGTACTTC. Its protein product is CASISSGGSQETQYF. The chain uses TRBV6-5 and TRBJ2-5; 11 bases are shared with TRBD2. Per germline, CDR1 MNHEY and CDR2 SVGAGI. The CDR3 is made up of 15 amino acids. Trimming took 7 bases from V and 1 from J; bases not matched to a gene: 5.

The rearrangement uses TRBV15 and TRBJ1-5, with 8 positions matching TRBD1. The germline V gene encodes CDR1 LNHNV and CDR2 YYDKDF (reference sequence). The ends lost 0 bases at V and 8 bases at J; junction bases unmatched: 3. The CDR3 is made up of 14 amino acids. The CDR3 DNA reads as TGTGCCACCAGCAGAGAAACAGGGGGGGAGCCCCAGCATTTT. It is translated as CATSRETGGEPQHF.